The rows below give T cell receptor beta chains drawn from one sample of a study of beta chain features in type 1 diabetes. Libraries were prepared by immunoSEQ multiplex PCR; TCRdb keeps only in-frame clonotypes and omits some of them. This table holds approximately 340,000 clones, over 13% found once. The material sequenced was naive CD4+ T cells from blood. All receptors derive from a woman in her late teens or twenties in good health. CDR3s leave out the opening cysteine and the closing phenylalanine or tryptophan. Each record gives: V gene, clone size, D gene, CDR3 length, J gene, CDR3 protein. The D gene is left open where the match is weak. A clone size is listed for some rows: how often the clone was seen (once, few, many), or a class if it is expanded.

TRBV28	few	TRBD2	13	TRBJ2-7	ASSLATSGAYEQY
TRBV5-1	.	.	12	TRBJ2-3	ASSPGVSTDTQY
TRBV30	.	.	11	TRBJ1-1	AWEISHRSKAF
TRBV20-1	few	TRBD2	9	TRBJ2-3	GGTSVNTQY
TRBV5-1	.	TRBD1	11	TRBJ1-1	ASSYGQGSSAF
TRBV30	.	TRBD1	11	TRBJ1-4	AWSGDRGVKLF
TRBV6-1	.	TRBD2	12	TRBJ2-3	ASSGAGGSDTQY
TRBV9	few	.	12	TRBJ1-1	ASSVQAGNARAF
TRBV18	few	.	13	TRBJ1-1	ASSPPNSLNTEAF
TRBV6-5	few	.	12	TRBJ2-3	ASKSGRTTDTQY
TRBV14	.	TRBD2	14	TRBJ2-5	ASSQERSGGLETQY
TRBV19	.	.	15	TRBJ2-7	ASSFLAGLGVLDEQY
TRBV14	.	TRBD2	13	TRBJ2-7	ASSLLGTGRAEQY
TRBV6-5	.	.	11	TRBJ1-2	ASSYDSNYGYT
TRBV6-1	.	TRBD1	13	TRBJ1-5	ASSVGQGADQPQH
TRBV9	.	.	13	TRBJ2-5	ASSVVPGYQETQY
TRBV6-6	.	.	11	TRBJ2-5	ASGAAESETQY
TRBV25-1	.	TRBD1	13	TRBJ1-2	ASSYGTGAAYGYT
TRBV7-9	.	TRBD2	13	TRBJ2-1	ASTLMGGSYNEQF
TRBV29-1	few	.	10	TRBJ1-2	SVRQSNYGYT
TRBV7-9	.	TRBD2	15	TRBJ2-7	ASSRRGTSGFPYEQY
TRBV29-1	few	.	11	TRBJ1-2	SVAQRNNYGYT
TRBV7-9	few	TRBD1	12	TRBJ1-2	ASSQGQGKDGYT
TRBV30	.	TRBD2	14	TRBJ2-1	AWTRTSGRAFNEQF
TRBV7-2	.	.	14	TRBJ2-3	ASSSLRSGDTDTQY
TRBV5-4	.	.	12	TRBJ2-7	ASSLIAETYEQY
TRBV7-9	.	.	13	TRBJ2-1	ASSFRADWRNEQF
TRBV2	few	TRBD2	15	TRBJ2-1	ASSEQLAGGWENEQF
TRBV28	.	TRBD1	10	TRBJ2-7	ASTDRVNEQY
TRBV6-5	.	.	13	TRBJ2-1	ASSYLAGPTNEQF
TRBV25-1	few	.	12	TRBJ2-3	ASSEYKLTDTQY
TRBV7-2	.	TRBD1	15	TRBJ2-3	ASSPRQGSISTDTQY
TRBV18	.	TRBD1	12	TRBJ2-7	ASSAGTGTYEQY
TRBV18	once	TRBD1	11	TRBJ2-7	ASSPGQENEQY
TRBV25-1	.	.	11	TRBJ1-1	ASTGQSNTEAF
TRBV15	.	TRBD1	13	TRBJ1-5	ATSTPGQPNQPQH
TRBV5-4	.	.	11	TRBJ2-3	ASSLAAGDTQY